The clone carrying this T cell receptor beta chain was seen a handful of times. Original data processing: It was from reference gene primer amplification that nucleated cell counts were estimated. Only in-frame clones appear in the TCRdb table, and some are missing; sequencing was by immunoSEQ multiplex PCR. That table supplies the V and J calls and clone size; D and trimming were determined from the DNA. The sample shows some 20,000 clones, approximately 86% of them seen only once. Germline lookup yields CDR1 SNHLY and CDR2 FYNNEI. Trimming at V came to 9 bases and at J to 1 base, leaving 6 bases not matched to a gene. The CDR3 runs to 14 residues. This sample stems from a study of blood T cell repertoires in COVID-19. Across the whole study: Samples of COVID-19 (acute and convalescent) were obtained from the United States, Italy and Spain. T cells, B-cell-depleted T cells, or PBMCs provided the cDNA or gDNA that served as material.

This chain links TRBV2 with TRBJ2-1; 7 bases match TRBD2. What was sequenced was peripheral blood. The receptor comes from a human donor in a cohort sampled during active COVID-19. CDR3 protein: CARRERGSYNEQFF. The DNA for the CDR3 is TGTGCCAGAAGAGAGCGGGGATCCTACAATGAGCAGTTCTTC.